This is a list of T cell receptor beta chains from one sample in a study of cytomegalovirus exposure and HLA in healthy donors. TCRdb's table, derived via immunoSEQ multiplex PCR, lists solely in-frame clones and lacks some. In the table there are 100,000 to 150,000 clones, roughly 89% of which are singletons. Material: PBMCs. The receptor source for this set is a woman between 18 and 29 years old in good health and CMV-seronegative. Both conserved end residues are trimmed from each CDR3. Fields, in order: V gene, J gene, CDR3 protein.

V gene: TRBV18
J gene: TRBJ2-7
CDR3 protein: ASSRTSGNNEQY

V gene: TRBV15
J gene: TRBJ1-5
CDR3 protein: ATSREKPGQGHQPQH

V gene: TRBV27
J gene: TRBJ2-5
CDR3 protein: ASSLQVSGTQY

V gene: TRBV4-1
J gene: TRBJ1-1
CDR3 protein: ASSQPGNTEAF

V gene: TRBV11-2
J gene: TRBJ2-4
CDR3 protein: ASSQHGGLAKNIQY

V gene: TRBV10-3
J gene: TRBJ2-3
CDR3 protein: ANKAGGHTDTQY

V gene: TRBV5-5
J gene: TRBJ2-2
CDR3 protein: ASSGTTGQNTGELF

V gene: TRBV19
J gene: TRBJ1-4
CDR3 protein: ASSRQGTNEKLF

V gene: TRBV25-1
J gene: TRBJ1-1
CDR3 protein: ASSDGKGAF

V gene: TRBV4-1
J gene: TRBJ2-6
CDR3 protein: ASSKANQGGANVLT

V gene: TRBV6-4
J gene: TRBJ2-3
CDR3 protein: ASSDSGGTSTDTQY

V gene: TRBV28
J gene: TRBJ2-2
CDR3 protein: ASSGLAVRVAGELF

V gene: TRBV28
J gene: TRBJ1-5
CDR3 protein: ASSSLDWGRGSNQPQH

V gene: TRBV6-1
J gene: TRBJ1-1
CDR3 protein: ASEVAESTEAF

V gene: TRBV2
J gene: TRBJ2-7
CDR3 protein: ASGPSGLLAYEQY

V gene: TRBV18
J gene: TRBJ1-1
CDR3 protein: ASCKQGRGNTEAF

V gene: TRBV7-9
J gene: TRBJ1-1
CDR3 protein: ASSLAGGLNTEAF

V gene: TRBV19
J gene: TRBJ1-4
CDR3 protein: ASGDLTGGYGHSEKLF

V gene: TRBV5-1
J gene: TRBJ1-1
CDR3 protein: ASSLGQEAF

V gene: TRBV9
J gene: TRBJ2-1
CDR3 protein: ASSLPGLHLNEQF

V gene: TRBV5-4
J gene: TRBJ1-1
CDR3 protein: ASSFGGAQDTEAF

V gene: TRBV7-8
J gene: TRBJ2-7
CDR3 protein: ASRPTDSYEQY

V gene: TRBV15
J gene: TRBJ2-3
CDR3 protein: ATSRVILMGGDTQY

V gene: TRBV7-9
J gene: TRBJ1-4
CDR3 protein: ASSPGQGNEKLF

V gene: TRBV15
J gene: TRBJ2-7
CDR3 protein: ATSRTGGKEQY

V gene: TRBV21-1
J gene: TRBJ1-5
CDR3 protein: ASSKRGFRQPQH

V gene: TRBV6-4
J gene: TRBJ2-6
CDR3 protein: ASSPMTGAGANVLT

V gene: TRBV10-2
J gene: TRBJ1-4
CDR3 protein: ASSDRDRVGEKLF

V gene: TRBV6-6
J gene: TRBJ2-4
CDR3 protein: ASRRSGGRNIQY

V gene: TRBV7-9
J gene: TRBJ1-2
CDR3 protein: ASSSESGTGNFYGYT

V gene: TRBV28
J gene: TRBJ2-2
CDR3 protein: ASALGRADTGELF

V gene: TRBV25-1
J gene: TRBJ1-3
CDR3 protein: ATGTAGNTIY

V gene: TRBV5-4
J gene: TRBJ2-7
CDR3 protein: ASSLSGYEQY

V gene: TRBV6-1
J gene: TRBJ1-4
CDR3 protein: ASSRQGAGSEKLF

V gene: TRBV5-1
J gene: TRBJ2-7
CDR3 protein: ASKLGGTGSYEQY

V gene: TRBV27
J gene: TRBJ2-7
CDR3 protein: ASGDRTYSYEQY

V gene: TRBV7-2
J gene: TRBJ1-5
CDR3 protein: ASSTTTRGQPQH